Each of the 16 T cell receptor beta chains below was sequenced from the same sample in a study of monozygotic twins with inflammatory bowel disease. TCRdb re-called the 5' RACE reads and catalogs CDR3 proteins one per entry, DNA excluded. With about 300,000 distinct CDR3 sequences in the sample, the ten largest clones hold 5.6%. The specimen sequenced was blood. The receptors derive from a human donor with ulcerative colitis or Crohn's disease, or a healthy co-twin of an affected twin (not recorded which).

The chain carries TRBV3-1 and TRBJ1-1; the D gene TCRdb calls, TRBD1, cannot be checked with no DNA. This CDR3 comprises 14 residues. Germline loops: CDR1 LGHDT, CDR2 YNNKEL (reference sequence). CDR3 sequence: CASSPRQGGTEAFF.

The gene calls are TRBV24-1 and TRBJ2-3; no DNA is available, so the TRBD1 call from TCRdb remains unchecked. Germline-derived CDR1 and CDR2 are KGHDR and SFDVKD. This CDR3 has 16 residues. This CDR3 reads CATSDPGQGATDTQYF.

This chain links TRBV4-1 with TRBJ2-1; TCRdb's D gene call, TRBD2, goes unchecked for lack of DNA. CDR3 length: 16 amino acids. The germline V gene has CDR1 MGHRA and CDR2 YSYEKL. CDR3 sequence reads: CASSQDRAGARNEQFF.

The V call is TRBV30, the J call TRBJ2-2. Per germline, CDR1 GTSNPN and CDR2 SVGIG (reference sequence). This CDR3 is 15 amino acids long. This CDR3 is CAWSLLGRNTGELFF.

The chain recombines TRBV15 with TRBJ2-7; lacking DNA, the TRBD1 call made by TCRdb goes unchecked. Germline CDR1 is LNHNV and CDR2 is YYDKDF (reference sequence). The CDR3 covers 19 residues. The CDR3 sequence: CATSRDWKRGHVGRGEQYF.

The rearrangement uses TRBV14 and TRBJ1-4. The CDR3 spans 15 residues. Germline lookup yields CDR1 SGHDN and CDR2 FVKESK. CDR3 amino acids: CASSSTWATNEKLFF.

CDR3 amino acids: CAISESQGAGEAFF. The genes are TRBV10-3 and TRBJ1-1; TCRdb lists TRBD1, though no DNA is available to test this call. From germline, CDR1 is ENHRY and CDR2 SYGVKD. The length of the CDR3 is 14 residues.

The genes are TRBV20-1 and TRBJ2-7; TCRdb picks TRBD2, but there is no DNA to check that call. Germline V gene lookup returns CDR1 DFQATT and CDR2 SNEGSKA (reference sequence). The CDR3 extends over 15 amino acids. CDR3: CSARDKTSGDRRQYF.

V and J are TRBV30 and TRBJ1-3; the D call from TCRdb, TRBD1, cannot be confirmed without DNA. The CDR3 extends over 13 amino acids. CDR1 and CDR2 (germline): GTSNPN, SVGIG (reference sequence). CDR3 loop: CAYQSGPGNTIYF.

The chain joins TRBV7-9 to TRBJ2-5. There are 12 residues in the CDR3. Germline CDR1 and CDR2: SEHNR and FQNEAQ (reference sequence). The CDR3 sequence is CASSLLAETQYF.

V usage is TRBV5-6 and J usage is TRBJ2-1. The length of the CDR3 is 11 residues. Per the germline V gene, CDR1 is SGHDT and CDR2 is YYEEEE. The CDR3 reads CASSFRGEQFF.

The rearrangement uses TRBV2 and TRBJ2-4; TCRdb's D call of TRBD2 is untestable without DNA. Looked up from germline, CDR1 is SNHLY and CDR2 is FYNNEI. The CDR3 length is 17 residues. The CDR3 is CASATDGGGLAKNIQYF.

The chain is built from TRBV20-1 and TRBJ2-7; TCRdb selects TRBD1, and the lack of DNA leaves this call unchecked. This CDR3 is 16 amino acids long. Per the germline V gene, CDR1 is DFQATT and CDR2 is SNEGSKA (reference sequence). The CDR3 sequence is CSARKPRQGASYEQYF.

The chain couples TRBV5-1 to TRBJ2-7. Germline V gives CDR1 SGHRS, CDR2 YFSETQ. The CDR3 has 14 residues. CDR3 in amino acids: CASSSDRVVSEQYF. Full variable domain (missing parts from reference TRBV5-1 and TRBJ2-7): KAGVTQTPRYLIKTRGQQVTLSCSPISGHRSVSWYQQTPGQGLQFLFEYFSETQRNKGNFPGRFSGRQFSNSRSEMNVSTLELGDSALYLCASSSDRVVSEQYFGPGTRLTVT.

The chain is built from TRBV6-2 or TRBV6-3 and TRBJ2-7. Germline-derived CDR1 and CDR2 are MNHEY and SVGEGT. The CDR3 has 13 amino acids. This CDR3 reads CASSQSTAYEQYF.

J is TRBJ2-7 and V is TRBV7-9; TCRdb's assignment of TRBD2 cannot be checked, as there is no DNA. The CDR3 totals 14 residues. Per the germline V gene, CDR1 is SEHNR and CDR2 is FQNEAQ (reference sequence). The CDR3: CASSLTAPSYEQYF.